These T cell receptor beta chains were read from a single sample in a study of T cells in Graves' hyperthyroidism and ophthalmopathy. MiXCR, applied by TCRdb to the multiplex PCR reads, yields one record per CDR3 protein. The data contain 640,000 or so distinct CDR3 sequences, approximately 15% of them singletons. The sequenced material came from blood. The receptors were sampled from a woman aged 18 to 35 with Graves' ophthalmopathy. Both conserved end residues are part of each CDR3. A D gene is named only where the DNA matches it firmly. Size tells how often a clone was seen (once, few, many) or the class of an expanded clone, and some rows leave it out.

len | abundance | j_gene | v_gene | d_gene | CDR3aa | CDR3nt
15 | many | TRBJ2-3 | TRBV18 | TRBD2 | CASSPVSGSVDTQYF | TGTGCCAGCTCACCGGTCAGCGGGAGCGTTGATACGCAGTATTTT
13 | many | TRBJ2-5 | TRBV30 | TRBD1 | CAWTGQFQETQYF | TGTGCCTGGACGGGACAGTTCCAAGAGACCCAGTACTTC
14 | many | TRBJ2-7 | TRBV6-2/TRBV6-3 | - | CASTTTGKPYEQYF | TGTGCCAGCACCACCACAGGGAAGCCCTACGAGCAGTACTTC
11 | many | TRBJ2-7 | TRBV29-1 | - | CSVGESYEQYF | TGCAGCGTGGGAGAGTCCTACGAGCAGTACTTC
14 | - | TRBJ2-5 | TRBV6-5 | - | CASSYHLREETQYF | TGTGCCAGCAGTTATCACCTGAGAGAGGAGACCCAGTACTTC
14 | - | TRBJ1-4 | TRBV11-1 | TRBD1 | CASSLDREGEKLFF | TGTGCCAGCAGCTTGGACAGGGAAGGCGAAAAACTGTTTTTT
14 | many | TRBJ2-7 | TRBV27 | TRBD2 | CASSSLAGSYEQYF | TGTGCCAGCAGTTCCCTAGCGGGCAGCTACGAGCAGTACTTC
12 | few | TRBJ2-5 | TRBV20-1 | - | CSVKTQVETQYF | TGCAGTGTCAAGACCCAAGTTGAGACCCAGTACTTC
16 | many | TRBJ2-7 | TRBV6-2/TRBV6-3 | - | CASSFVATPTIYEQYF | TGTGCCAGCAGTTTTGTCGCGACTCCTACGATCTACGAGCAGTACTTC
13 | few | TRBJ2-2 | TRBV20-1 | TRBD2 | CSATGLATGELFF | TGCAGTGCTACCGGACTAGCGACCGGGGAGCTGTTTTTT
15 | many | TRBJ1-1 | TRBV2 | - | CASSDQGPMNTEAFF | TGTGCCAGCAGTGATCAGGGACCTATGAACACTGAAGCTTTCTTT
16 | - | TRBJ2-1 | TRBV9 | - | CASSVVAGDYYNEQFF | TGTGCCAGCAGCGTAGTAGCAGGGGACTACTACAATGAGCAGTTCTTC
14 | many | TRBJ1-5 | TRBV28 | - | CASYRRSSNQPQHF | TGTGCCAGCTATCGGCGTAGTAGCAATCAGCCCCAGCATTTT
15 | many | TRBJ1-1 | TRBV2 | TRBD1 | CASDREDRGLAEAFF | TGTGCCAGCGACCGGGAGGACAGGGGGTTGGCTGAAGCTTTCTTT
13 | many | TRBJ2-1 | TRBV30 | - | CAWSVGHHNEQFF | TGTGCCTGGAGTGTCGGACACCACAATGAGCAGTTCTTC
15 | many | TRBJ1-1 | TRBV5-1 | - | CASSLGVRRNTEAFF | TGCGCCAGCAGCTTGGGCGTCCGTAGGAACACTGAAGCTTTCTTT
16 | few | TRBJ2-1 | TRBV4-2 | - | CASSRETGDFYNEQFF | TGTGCCAGCAGCCGGGAGACAGGAGATTTCTACAATGAGCAGTTCTTC